One sample yielded the 12 T cell receptor beta chains listed below, sequenced in a study of T cells after yellow fever vaccination. TCRdb itself ran the 5' RACE reads through MiXCR, one entry per CDR3 protein. The sample has about 120,000 distinct CDR3 sequences; around 7.2% are singletons. Sequenced here: CD4+ T cells sorted from PBMCs, sampled more than 35 days after the first yellow fever vaccination. The receptor source for this set is a man younger than 30 who received the YFV17D yellow fever vaccine.

There are many counts of this clonotype. The chain couples TRBV7-2 to TRBJ2-5; no clear D gene. V shed 1 base and J shed 9 bases, with 6 bases lying between them. CDR1 is SGHTA and CDR2 is FQGNSA in the germline V gene. The CDR3 extends over 11 amino acids. Written as DNA, the CDR3 is TGTGCCAGCAGCTTAGATGGTGCCCAGTACTTC. Translated: CASSLDGAQYF.

The J gene is TRBJ1-6, the V gene TRBV9; perhaps TRBD1 as D (6 bases). In germline, CDR1 is SGDLS, CDR2 YYNGEE. The CDR3 runs 15 residues. V lost 4 bases and J 6 bases, leaving 14 bases between the germline ends. The CDR3 DNA is TGTGCCAGCAGCCCAGGTGGGGGGGCTAATTCACCCCTCCACTTT. It specifies CASSPGGGANSPLHF.

This chain links TRBV27 with TRBJ2-5, with D perhaps assigned TRBD1 or TRBD2 (5 bases each). The germline CDR1 and CDR2 sequences are MNHEY and SMNVEV (reference sequence). CDR3 length equals 16 residues. V lost 5 bases and J lost 4, with 20 bases in between. The CDR3 bases are TGTGCCAGCAGTCGAGCCCCGACGGGGACGTCAGAGACCCAGTACTTC. Its protein product is CASSRAPTGTSETQYF.

The CDR3: CASSLGYKGGYTDTQYF. The CDR3 DNA sequence: TGTGCCAGCAGCTTAGGATATAAGGGGGGGTACACAGATACGCAGTATTTT. The gene calls are TRBV7-6 and TRBJ2-3; TRBD2 is a possible D gene (7 bases). V was cut by 1 base and J by 2 bases, with 16 bases left in between. This CDR3 is 17 amino acids long. From germline, CDR1 is SGHVS and CDR2 FNYEAQ.

The sample holds many counts of this clonotype. The chain is built from TRBV6-2 or TRBV6-3 and TRBJ2-4; D possibly corresponds to TRBD2 (7 bases). Germline V CDR1 and CDR2: MNHEY, SVGEGT. Trimming took 7 bases from V and 3 from J, leaving 19 bases between them. The CDR3 loop spans 16 amino acids. In DNA form, the CDR3 reads TGTGCCAGCATGGATCGGGGGGCAGAGGACAAAAACATTCAGTACTTC. It specifies CASMDRGAEDKNIQYF.

In its sample, this clonotype was seen many times. The chain recombines TRBV7-9 with TRBJ2-5; D possibly uses TRBD1 or TRBD2 (5 bases each). In germline, CDR1 is SEHNR, CDR2 FQNEAQ (reference sequence). V was shortened by 5 bases and J by 1 base, with 14 bases between the two germline ends. The CDR3 length is 15 residues. CDR3 amino acids: CASSPISGAQETQYF. CDR3 sequence (DNA): TGTGCCAGCAGCCCGATCTCCGGGGCCCAAGAGACCCAGTACTTC.

In this sample, this clonotype turned up many times. This sequence joins TRBV7-8 and TRBJ2-7; 8 bases match TRBD1. CDR1 and CDR2 from the germline V gene are SGHVS and FQNEAQ. Trimming removed 4 bases from V and 6 bases from J; junction bases left unmatched: 8. This CDR3 contains 14 residues. CDR3 protein: CASSSQGAGSEQYF. In nucleotides, the CDR3 is TGTGCCAGCAGCTCCCAGGGGGCGGGGTCCGAGCAGTACTTC.

This clonotype appeared many times. The rearrangement uses TRBV6-1 and TRBJ1-1; D not resolved. This CDR3 comprises 13 residues. Germline CDR1 reads MNHNS; CDR2 reads SASEGT. V lost 2 bases and J lost 10, with 14 bases in between. CDR3 nucleotides: TGTGCCAGCAGTGAAAGTCGGGGATTTGGAGCTTTCTTT. It codes for CASSESRGFGAFF.

This clonotype has ten or more counts. The V gene is TRBV7-3, the J gene TRBJ2-2; possibly TRBD1 for D (6 bases). The CDR3 is 16 residues long. Germline CDR1 reads SGHTA; CDR2 reads FQGTGA. The V end lost 4 bases, the J end lost 6 bases, and 18 bases lay between the germline ends. The CDR3 nucleotides are TGTGCCAGCAGCTATACCCGACATCCAGGGGCCGGGGAGCTGTTTTTT. Protein product: CASSYTRHPGAGELFF.

This clonotype was recorded at least ten times. The V and J genes are TRBV5-4 and TRBJ2-5; a weak D match, TRBD1 (6 bases). Deletions cut 4 bases from V and 1 base from J, with 11 bases between. The CDR3 spans 14 residues. The germline gives CDR1 SGHNT, CDR2 YYREEE (reference sequence). In nucleotides, the CDR3 is TGTGCCAGCAGCCCCCGACAGGCCCAAGAGACCCAGTACTTC. Translation: CASSPRQAQETQYF.

At least ten counts were recorded for this clonotype. The rearrangement links TRBV6-5 to TRBJ1-4; D ambiguous. V was trimmed by 0 bases and J by 4 bases, leaving 9 bases between them. This CDR3 region has 15 residues. CDR1 and CDR2 (germline): MNHEY, SVGAGI. The CDR3 protein is CASSYSRRVNEKLFF. The CDR3 DNA follows: TGTGCCAGCAGTTACTCGCGTAGGGTTAATGAAAAACTGTTTTTT.

This clonotype has just a few counts. The J gene is TRBJ2-3, the V gene TRBV6-1; TRBD1 agrees at 8 bases. This CDR3 contains 15 residues. Germline loops: CDR1 MNHNS, CDR2 SASEGT. Trimming cost V 6 bases and J 1 base; bases outside gene matches: 6. The CDR3 here is CASSIGQGRTDTQYF. The DNA of the CDR3 is TGTGCCAGCAGCATAGGACAGGGTCGCACAGATACGCAGTATTTT.